This T cell receptor (beta chain) was identified during a study of OX40 agonist ivuxolimab in advanced cancers. Turning to the study itself: Eligibility admitted prior anti-PD-1, anti-PD-L1 or anti-CTLA-4 therapy; about 40% had some.

Looked up from germline, CDR1 is SGDLS and CDR2 is YYNGEE. This CDR3 has 15 amino acids. V trimming: 0 bases; J trimming: 3 bases; junction bases outside the gene matches: 5. On this clone: The antigen is undetermined.

Data came from immunoSEQ multiplex PCR; TCRdb stores just in-frame clones and leaves some out. This table holds approximately 35,000 clones, about 92% found once. Notes on the study in general: CD8+ T cells were the subset that, on average, had more expanded clones than CD4+. Some patients who did not respond also had low normalized T-cell clonal expansion.

The chain recombines TRBV9 with TRBJ2-7; 8 bases are a match to TRBD2. Sample: CD4+ or CD8+ T cells sorted from blood, taken in a trial of the OX40 agonist ivuxolimab. This clonotype was sampled from an adult with an advanced solid tumor such as melanoma, head and neck, liver or kidney cancer. The CDR3: CASSVGGTSGYEQYF. Here the CDR3 DNA reads TGTGCCAGCAGCGTAGGGGGGACTAGTGGCTACGAGCAGTACTTC.